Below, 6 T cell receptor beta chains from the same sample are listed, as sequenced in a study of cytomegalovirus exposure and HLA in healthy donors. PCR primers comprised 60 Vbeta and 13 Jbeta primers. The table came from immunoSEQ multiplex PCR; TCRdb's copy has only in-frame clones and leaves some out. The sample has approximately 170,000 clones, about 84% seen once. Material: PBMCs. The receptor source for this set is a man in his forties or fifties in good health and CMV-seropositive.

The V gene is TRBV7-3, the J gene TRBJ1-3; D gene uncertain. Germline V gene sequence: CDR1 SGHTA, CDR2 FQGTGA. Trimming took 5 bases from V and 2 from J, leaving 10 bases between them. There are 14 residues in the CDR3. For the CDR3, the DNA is TGTGCCAGCAGCCAACTTGGTCCTGGAAACACCATATATTTT. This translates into CASSQLGPGNTIYF.

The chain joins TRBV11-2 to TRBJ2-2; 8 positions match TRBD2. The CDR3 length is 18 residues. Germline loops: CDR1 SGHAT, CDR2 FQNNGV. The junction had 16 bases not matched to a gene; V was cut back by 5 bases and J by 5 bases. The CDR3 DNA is TGTGCCAGCAGCCCCTCGGTCGGGAGGGCCGGGATAACCGGGGAGCTGTTTTTT. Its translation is CASSPSVGRAGITGELFF. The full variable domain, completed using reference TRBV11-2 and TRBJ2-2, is EAGVAQSPRYKIIEKRQSVAFWCNPISGHATLYWYQQILGQGPKLLIQFQNNGVVDDSQLPKDRFSAERLKGVDSTLKIQPAKLEDSAVYLCASSPSVGRAGITGELFFGEGSRLTVL.

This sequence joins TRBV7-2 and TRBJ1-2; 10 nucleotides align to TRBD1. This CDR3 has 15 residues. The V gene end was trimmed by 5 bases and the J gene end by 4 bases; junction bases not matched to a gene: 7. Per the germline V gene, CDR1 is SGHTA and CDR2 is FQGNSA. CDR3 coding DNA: TGTGCCAGCAGCGACCGGGACAGGGGATTCTATGGCTACACCTTC. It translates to CASSDRDRGFYGYTF.

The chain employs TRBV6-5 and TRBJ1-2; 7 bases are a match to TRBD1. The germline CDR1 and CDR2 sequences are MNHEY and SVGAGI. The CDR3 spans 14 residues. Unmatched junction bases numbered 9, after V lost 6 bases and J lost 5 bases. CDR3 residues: CASRALPGGYGYTF. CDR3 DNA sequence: TGTGCCAGCAGGGCACTCCCAGGGGGGTATGGCTACACCTTC.

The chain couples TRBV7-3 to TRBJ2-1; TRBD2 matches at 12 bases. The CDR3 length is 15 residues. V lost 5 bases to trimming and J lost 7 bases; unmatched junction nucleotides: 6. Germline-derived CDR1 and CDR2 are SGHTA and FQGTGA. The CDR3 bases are TGTGCCAGCAGCACCTCTAGCGGGGGGGCGAATGAGCAGTTCTTC. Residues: CASSTSSGGANEQFF.

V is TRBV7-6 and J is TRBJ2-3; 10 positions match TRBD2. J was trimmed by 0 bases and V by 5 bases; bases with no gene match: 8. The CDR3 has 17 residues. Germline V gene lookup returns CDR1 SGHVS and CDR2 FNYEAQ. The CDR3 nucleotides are TGTGCCAGCAGCGGATTAGCGGGGGGAATTAGCACAGATACGCAGTATTTT. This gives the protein CASSGLAGGISTDTQYF.